This T cell receptor beta chain comes out of a study of tumor-infiltrating lymphocytes in primary liver carcinoma. Study-level points and caveats: Blood's top-250-clone fraction was significantly lower than that of tumors (p = 0.039). Reduced overlap was seen in tumor-adjacent and tumor-blood pairs versus tumor region pairs.

DNA and RNA were both co-extracted from about 19-30 mg of bulk tissue that had not been sorted. The authors made TCR beta cDNA from approximately 500 ng total RNA with a constant-region primer. Amplification in three nested multiplex PCR rounds with slightly modified ARM-PCR gave rise to TCR beta libraries. TRBV1-TRBV30 forward primers paired with a C-beta reverse primer drove the first two PCR rounds, about 10 cycles each. TCRdb passed the multiplex PCR reads through MiXCR, listing each CDR3 protein once. The sample shows some 130,000 distinct CDR3 sequences, 65% to 75% of them seen only once. This clonotype appeared many times. The target antigen is unknown. This CDR3 is 15 amino acids long. Germline V lookup: CDR1 SGHRS, CDR2 YFSETQ. Germline trimming cut 0 bases from V and 10 bases from J; bases unmatched to any gene: 8.

The TCR was taken from a woman aged 55-70 years with primary liver carcinoma and hepatitis B virus infection. The sequenced sample was tumor-adjacent normal liver tissue. This chain links TRBV5-1 with TRBJ2-1, with 9 bases fitting TRBD2. CDR3 loop: CASSLAVAGEAEQFF. CDR3 nucleotides: TGCGCCAGCAGCTTGGCGGTAGCGGGAGAGGCAGAGCAGTTCTTC.